This T cell receptor (beta chain) was identified in a study of blood T cell repertoires in COVID-19. Study overall: Spain, Italy and the United States supplied samples that represented acute and convalescent COVID-19. T cells, B-cell-depleted T cells, or PBMCs supplied cDNA or gDNA.

Under the authors' procedure: Estimation of nucleated cell counts relied on the amplification of reference gene primers. Assay: immunoSEQ multiplex PCR; the TCRdb copy retains only in-frame clones and omits some. D and trimming were read from the DNA, whereas the V and J calls and clone size are those reported in that table. The top ten clones hold about a fifth of a sample with under 200,000 clones, about 85% of them seen once. Germline V gene data show CDR1 as SGHDT and CDR2 as YYEEEE. CDR3 length: 15 residues. After removal of 3 bases from V and 3 bases from J, the junction contained 5 bases not matched to a gene.

The specimen sequenced was peripheral blood. J is TRBJ1-1 and V is TRBV5-6; TRBD1 aligns across 10 bases. This TCR derives from a man aged 55 to 70 with active or convalescent COVID-19. The CDR3 sequence is CASSWGQGRYTEAFF. In DNA form, the CDR3 reads TGTGCCAGCAGCTGGGGACAGGGGCGGTACACTGAAGCTTTCTTT.